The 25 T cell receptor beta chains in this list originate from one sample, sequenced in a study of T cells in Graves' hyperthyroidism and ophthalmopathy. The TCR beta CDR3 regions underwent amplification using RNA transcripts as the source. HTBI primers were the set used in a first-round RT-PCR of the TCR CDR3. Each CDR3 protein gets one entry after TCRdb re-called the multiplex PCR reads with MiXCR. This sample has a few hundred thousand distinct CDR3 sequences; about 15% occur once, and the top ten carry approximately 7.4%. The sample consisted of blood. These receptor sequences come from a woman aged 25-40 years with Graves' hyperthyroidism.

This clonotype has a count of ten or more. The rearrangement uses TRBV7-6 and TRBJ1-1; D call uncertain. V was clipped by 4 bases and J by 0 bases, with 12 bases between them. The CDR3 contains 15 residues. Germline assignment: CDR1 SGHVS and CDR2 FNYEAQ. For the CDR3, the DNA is TGTGCCAGCAGCTCAAATTTTAACCTGAACACTGAAGCTTTCTTT. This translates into CASSSNFNLNTEAFF. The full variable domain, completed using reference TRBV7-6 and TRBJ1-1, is GAGVSQSPRYKVTKRGQDVALRCDPISGHVSLYWYRQALGQGPEFLTYFNYEAQQDKSGLPNDRFSAERPEGSISTLTIQRTEQRDSAMYRCASSSNFNLNTEAFFGQGTRLTVV.

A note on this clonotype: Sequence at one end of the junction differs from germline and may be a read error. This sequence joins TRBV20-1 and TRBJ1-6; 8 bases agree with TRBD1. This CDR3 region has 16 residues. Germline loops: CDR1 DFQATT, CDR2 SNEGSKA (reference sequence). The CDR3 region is CNAKPGQAAYNSPLHF. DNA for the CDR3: TGCAATGCTAAACCGGGACAGGCAGCCTATAATTCACCCCTCCACTTT.

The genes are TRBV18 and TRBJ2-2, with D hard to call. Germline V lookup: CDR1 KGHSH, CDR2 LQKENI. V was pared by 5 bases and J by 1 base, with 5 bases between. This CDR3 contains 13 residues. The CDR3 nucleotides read TGTGCCAGCTCAATTAAGAACACCGGGGAGCTGTTTTTT. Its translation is CASSIKNTGELFF.

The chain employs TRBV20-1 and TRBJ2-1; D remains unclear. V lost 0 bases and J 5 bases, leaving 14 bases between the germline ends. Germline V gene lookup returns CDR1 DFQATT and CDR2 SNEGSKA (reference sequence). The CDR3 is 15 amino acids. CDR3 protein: CSARDMRRPNNEQFF. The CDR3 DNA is TGCAGTGCTAGAGACATGCGTAGACCTAACAATGAGCAGTTCTTC.

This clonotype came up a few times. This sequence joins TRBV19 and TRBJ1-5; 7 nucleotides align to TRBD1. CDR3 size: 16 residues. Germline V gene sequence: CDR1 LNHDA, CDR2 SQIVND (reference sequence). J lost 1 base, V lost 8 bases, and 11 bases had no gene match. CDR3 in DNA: TGTGCCAGTGAGATCGGAGGGGGCAGGAGCAATCAGCCCCAGCATTTT. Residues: CASEIGGGRSNQPQHF.

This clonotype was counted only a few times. The CDR3 DNA sequence: TGTGCCATCAGTGAAATACTAGCGGGTTTCCAAGAGACCCAGTACTTC. It codes for CAISEILAGFQETQYF. The V call is TRBV10-3, the J call TRBJ2-5, with TRBD2 matching over 9 bases. The CDR3 totals 16 residues. V was pared by 3 bases and J by 1 base, with 6 bases of the junction left unmatched. The germline V gene has CDR1 ENHRY and CDR2 SYGVKD.

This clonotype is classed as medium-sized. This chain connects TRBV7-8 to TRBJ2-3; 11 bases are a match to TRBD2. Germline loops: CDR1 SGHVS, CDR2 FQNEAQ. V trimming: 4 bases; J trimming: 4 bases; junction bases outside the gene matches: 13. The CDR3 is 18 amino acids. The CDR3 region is CASSSDATSGISPDTQYF. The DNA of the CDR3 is TGTGCCAGCAGCTCGGACGCGACTAGCGGGATAAGTCCAGATACGCAGTATTTT.

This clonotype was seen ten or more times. CDR3 sequence (DNA): TGTGCCAGCTCAGGAGGCACAGATACGCAGTATTTT. Amino acids: CASSGGTDTQYF. The chain combines TRBV2 with TRBJ2-3, with D uncertain. Deletions cut 8 bases from V and 1 base from J, with 7 bases between. This CDR3 is built from 12 residues. Germline V gives CDR1 SNHLY, CDR2 FYNNEI. The full variable domain, rest sourced from reference TRBV2 and TRBJ2-3, is EPEVTQTPSHQVTQMGQEVILRCVPISNHLYFYWYRQILGQKVEFLVSFYNNEISEKSEIFDDQFSVERPDGSNFTLKIRSTKLEDSAMYFCASSGGTDTQYFGPGTRLTVL.

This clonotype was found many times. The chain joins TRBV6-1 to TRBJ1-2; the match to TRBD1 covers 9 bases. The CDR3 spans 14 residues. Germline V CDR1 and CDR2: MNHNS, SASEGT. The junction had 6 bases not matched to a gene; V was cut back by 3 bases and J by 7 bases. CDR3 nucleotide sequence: TGTGCCAGCAGTGAGACCACAGGGGGCATTGGCTACACCTTC. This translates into CASSETTGGIGYTF.

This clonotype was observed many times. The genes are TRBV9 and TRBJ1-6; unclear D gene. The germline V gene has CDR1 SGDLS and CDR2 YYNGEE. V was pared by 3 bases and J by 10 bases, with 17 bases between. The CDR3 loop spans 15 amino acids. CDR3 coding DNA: TGTGCCAGCAGCGAAAGGACGGGCACAGAATCACCCCTCCACTTT. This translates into CASSERTGTESPLHF.

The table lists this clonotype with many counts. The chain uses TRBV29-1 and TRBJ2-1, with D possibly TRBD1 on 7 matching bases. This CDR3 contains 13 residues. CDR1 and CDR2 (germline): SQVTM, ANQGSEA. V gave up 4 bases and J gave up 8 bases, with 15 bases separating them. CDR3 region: CSVARGETHEQFF. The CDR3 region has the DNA TGCAGCGTTGCCAGGGGGGAGACCCATGAGCAGTTCTTC.

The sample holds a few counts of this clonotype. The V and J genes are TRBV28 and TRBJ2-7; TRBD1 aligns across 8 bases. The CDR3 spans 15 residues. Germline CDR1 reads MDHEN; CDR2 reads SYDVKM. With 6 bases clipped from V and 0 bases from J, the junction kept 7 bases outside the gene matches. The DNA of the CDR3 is TGTGCCAGCAGCTCGGACAGGGCTTCCTCCTACGAGCAGTACTTC. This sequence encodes CASSSDRASSYEQYF.

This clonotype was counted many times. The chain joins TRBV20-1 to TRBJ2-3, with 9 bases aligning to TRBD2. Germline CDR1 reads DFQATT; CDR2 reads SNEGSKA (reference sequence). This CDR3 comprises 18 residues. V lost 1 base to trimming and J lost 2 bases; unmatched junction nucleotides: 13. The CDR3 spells CSARGLADGRPNTDTQYF. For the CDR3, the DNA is TGCAGTGCTAGAGGACTAGCGGACGGGCGGCCTAACACAGATACGCAGTATTTT.

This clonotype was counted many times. The CDR3 region has the DNA TGTGCCAGCAGCTTCTCTCTAGCGTGGAGCACAGATACGCAGTATTTT. It specifies CASSFSLAWSTDTQYF. V gene TRBV11-2 combines with J gene TRBJ2-3, with D tentatively TRBD2 (6 bases). This CDR3 has 16 amino acids. CDR1 SGHAT and CDR2 FQNNGV come from the germline V gene. V shed 3 bases and J shed 0 bases, with 13 bases lying between them. Full variable domain (missing parts from reference TRBV11-2 and TRBJ2-3): EAGVAQSPRYKIIEKRQSVAFWCNPISGHATLYWYQQILGQGPKLLIQFQNNGVVDDSQLPKDRFSAERLKGVDSTLKIQPAKLEDSAVYLCASSFSLAWSTDTQYFGPGTRLTVL.

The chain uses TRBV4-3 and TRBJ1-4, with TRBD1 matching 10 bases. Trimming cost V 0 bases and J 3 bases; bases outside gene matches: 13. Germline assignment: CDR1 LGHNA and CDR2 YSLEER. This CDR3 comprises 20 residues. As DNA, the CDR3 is TGCGCCAGCAGCCAAGAACCGGGACAGGGGATTGGCTCGGCTAATGAAAAACTGTTTTTT. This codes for CASSQEPGQGIGSANEKLFF.

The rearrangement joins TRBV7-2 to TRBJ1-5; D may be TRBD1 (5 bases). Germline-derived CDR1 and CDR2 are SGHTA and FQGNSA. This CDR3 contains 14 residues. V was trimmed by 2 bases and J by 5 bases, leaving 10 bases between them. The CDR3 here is CASSLLGVDQPQHF. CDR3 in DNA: TGTGCCAGCAGCTTACTGGGGGTCGATCAGCCCCAGCATTTT.

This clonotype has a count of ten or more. The CDR3 spells CASSRNGGVTGELFF. The CDR3 bases are TGTGCCAGCAGCCGAAATGGGGGGGTGACCGGGGAGCTGTTTTTT. The chain is built from TRBV7-2 and TRBJ2-2; 7 bases line up with TRBD2. CDR3 length: 15 amino acids. CDR1 is SGHTA and CDR2 is FQGNSA in the germline V gene. The V and J ends lost 5 bases and 5 bases, in that order; junction bases with no gene match: 8.

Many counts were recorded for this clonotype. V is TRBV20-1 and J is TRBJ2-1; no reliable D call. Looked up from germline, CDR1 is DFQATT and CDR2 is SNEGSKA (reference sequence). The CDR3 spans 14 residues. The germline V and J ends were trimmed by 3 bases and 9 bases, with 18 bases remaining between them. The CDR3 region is CSASGDRPLGEQFF. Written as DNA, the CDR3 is TGCAGTGCTAGTGGGGATCGGCCGTTAGGTGAGCAGTTCTTC.

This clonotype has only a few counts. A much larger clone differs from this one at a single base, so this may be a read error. The CDR3 loop reads CAIRGTGGDEQFF. In nucleotides, the CDR3 is TGTGCCATCAGGGGGACAGGGGGCGATGAGCAGTTCTTC. This rearrangement joins TRBV10-3 to TRBJ2-1; 12 nucleotides line up with TRBD1. There are 13 residues in the CDR3. Trimming removed 6 bases from V and 8 bases from J; junction bases left unmatched: 2. Germline CDR1 ENHRY, CDR2 SYGVKD.

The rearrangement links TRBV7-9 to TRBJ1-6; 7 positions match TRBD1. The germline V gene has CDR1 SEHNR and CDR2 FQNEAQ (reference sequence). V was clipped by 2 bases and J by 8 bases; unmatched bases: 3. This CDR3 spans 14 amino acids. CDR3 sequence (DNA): TGTGCCAGCAGCTTAATCACAGGGGATTCACCCCTCCACTTT. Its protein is CASSLITGDSPLHF.

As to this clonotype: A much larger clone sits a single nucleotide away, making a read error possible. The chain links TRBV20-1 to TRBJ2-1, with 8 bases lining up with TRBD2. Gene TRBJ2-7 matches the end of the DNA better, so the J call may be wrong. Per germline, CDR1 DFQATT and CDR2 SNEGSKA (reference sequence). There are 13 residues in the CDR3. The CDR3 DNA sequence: TGCAGTGCTAGTAGCGGGAACCACAATGAGCAGTACTTC. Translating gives CSASSGNHNEQYF.

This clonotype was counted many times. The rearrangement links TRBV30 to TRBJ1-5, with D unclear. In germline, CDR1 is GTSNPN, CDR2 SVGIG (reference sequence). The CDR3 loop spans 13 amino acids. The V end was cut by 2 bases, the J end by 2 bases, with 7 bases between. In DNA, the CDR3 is TGTGCCTGGAGTTGGGGAGGCAATCAGCCCCAGCATTTT. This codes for CAWSWGGNQPQHF.

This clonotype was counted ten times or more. CDR3 amino acids: CASSSQGAAFF. CDR3 DNA sequence: TGTGCCAGCAGTTCACAGGGTGCAGCTTTCTTT. The chain recombines TRBV12-3 or TRBV12-4 with TRBJ1-1; D may be TRBD1 (6 bases). This CDR3 has 11 amino acids. Deletions cut 4 bases from V and 10 bases from J, with 10 bases between.

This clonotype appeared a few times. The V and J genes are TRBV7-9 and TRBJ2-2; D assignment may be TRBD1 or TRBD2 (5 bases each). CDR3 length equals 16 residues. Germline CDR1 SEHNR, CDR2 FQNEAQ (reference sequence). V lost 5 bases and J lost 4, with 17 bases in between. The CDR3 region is CASSTYEGPGTGELFF. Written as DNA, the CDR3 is TGTGCCAGCAGCACTTACGAGGGACCGGGCACCGGGGAGCTGTTTTTT.

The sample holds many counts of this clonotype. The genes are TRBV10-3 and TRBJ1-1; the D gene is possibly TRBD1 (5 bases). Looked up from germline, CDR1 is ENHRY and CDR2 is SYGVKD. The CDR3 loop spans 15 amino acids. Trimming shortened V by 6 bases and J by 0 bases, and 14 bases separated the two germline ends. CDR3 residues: CAIRRSRELNTEAFF. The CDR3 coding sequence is TGTGCCATCAGACGATCCAGGGAACTGAACACTGAAGCTTTCTTT.